This TCR beta chain came from a study of blood T cell repertoires in COVID-19 (dated by TCRdb to the early 2020s). Background on the whole study: Samples covering the acute and convalescent phases of COVID-19 were provided by collaborators in the United States, Italy and Spain. The prospective study material was composed of cDNA or gDNA derived from T cells, B-cell-depleted T cells, or PBMCs. Deeply sampled blood TCRbeta repertoires from subjects exposed to, actively infected with, or recovered from COVID-19 were included in the dataset. A freely available public database, intended as a resource for researchers studying the immune response to SARS-CoV-2, is where the repertoires were released. Samples came from the ongoing ImmuneRACE study (first 160 participants) plus 1,254 subjects from 6 global collaborators. Sample metadata almost always included a de-identified subject ID, COVID-19 status, age in years and sex. Where available, HLA class I and class II types were taken from metadata supplied by the sample provider and were not determined by assay-based typing. Points the paper makes about the study in general: How much clinical and demographic metadata was included differed by source and by participant, and the metadata was provided uncurated.

Points on this clone: Its antigen specificity is not known. It has no much larger one-base neighbor in the sample; base qualities were not kept.

The CDR3 contains 13 residues, cysteine and phenylalanine counted. The CDR3 DNA has 39 bases and is translated from base 1. The germline V gene gives CDR1 as MNHEY and CDR2 as SVGAGI. The trim is 7 bases for V and 2 bases for J, with a gap of 11 bases between the germline ends. Collaborating institutions collected whole blood in K2EDTA tubes following their own protocols. For TCRbeta analysis, collaborators shipped samples as frozen whole blood, isolated PBMCs, or DNA extracted from either of those sample types. TCRbeta CDR3 regions were amplified from genomic DNA using the immunoSEQ Assay, a bias-controlled multiplex PCR. Under the source paper's analysis protocol: Within the assay, amplification of reference gene primers was used to estimate how many nucleated cells each sample contained. To quantify the absolute abundance of each unique TCRbeta CDR3 rearrangement, sequence reads were collapsed and filtered. For each sample, productive Simpson clonality was calculated by taking the square root of Simpson's diversity index across productive rearrangements. TCRdb retrieved this table from immuneACCESS and kept in-frame rearrangements only. Not all clones are present; in checked studies, unresolved V genes account for under half, and no reason is known for the remainder. V, J and clone size are taken as reported in that table, and D and trimming were inferred from the DNA itself. The sample table holds tens of thousands of clones, of which about 85% were seen once. The ten most abundant clones make up around a quarter of the sample.

The sequence was collected from an older man with active or convalescent COVID-19. In this chain, TRBV6-5 is recombined with TRBJ2-5, and perhaps TRBD2 as D gene, on 5 matching bases. Sequenced sample: peripheral blood. The sequence in DNA is TGTGCCAGCAACCTTTCGGGACAAGAGACCCAGTACTTC. Its amino acids are CASNLSGQETQYF.